The 24 T cell receptor beta chains below come from one sample, sequenced in a study of blood T cell repertoires in COVID-19 (TCRdb year 2020). The library was obtained by the immunoSEQ multiplex PCR assay. In its TCRdb copy, this immuneACCESS table keeps in-frame sequences only and misses some clones. Where compared with another copy, unresolved V genes explain less than half of these, and the others have no known cause. Across this sample there are around 140,000 clones, with over 60% seen only once. Roughly 8.9% of the sample belongs to the ten largest clones. Sequencing was performed on peripheral blood. These receptors all stem from a woman aged 45-65 years with active or convalescent COVID-19.

The chain couples TRBV5-1 to TRBJ2-1; D ambiguous. The CDR3 sequence is 14 residues long. V lost 2 bases and J lost 0, with 6 bases in between. Germline loops: CDR1 SGHRS, CDR2 YFSETQ. As DNA, the CDR3 is TGCGCCAGCAGCTTACCCAGCTCCTACAATGAGCAGTTCTTC. It encodes CASSLPSSYNEQFF.

The genes are TRBV7-2 and TRBJ1-2; possibly TRBD1 for D (5 bases). V shed 5 bases and J shed 4 bases, with 14 bases lying between them. The CDR3 contains 14 residues. The germline CDR1 and CDR2 sequences are SGHTA and FQGNSA. CDR3 DNA: TGTGCCAGCAGCATAGACGGGGGGTCCTATGGCTACACCTTC. It encodes CASSIDGGSYGYTF.

The table lists this clone with a few counts. The chain carries TRBV11-2 and TRBJ2-3, with 10 bases matching TRBD1. This CDR3 is built from 15 residues. Germline V gene data show CDR1 as SGHAT and CDR2 as FQNNGV. J gave up 6 bases and V 6 bases, and 9 bases lay outside the gene matches. The DNA of the CDR3 is TGTGCCAGCAGTCCGAGACAGGGGGCTCGGGATACGCAGTATTTT. Translating gives CASSPRQGARDTQYF.

This chain links TRBV28 with TRBJ1-5; TRBD1 might be the D (5 bases). The V gene lost 5 bases and the J gene lost 9 bases, with 20 bases spanning the gap. The CDR3 consists of 15 residues. Germline V gene lookup returns CDR1 MDHEN and CDR2 SYDVKM. The CDR3 reads CASSEADRDDPPQHF. CDR3 DNA: TGTGCCAGCAGTGAGGCAGACAGAGACGACCCGCCCCAGCATTTT.

V and J are TRBV27 and TRBJ2-2; 10 bases are shared with TRBD2. Germline V gene sequence: CDR1 MNHEY, CDR2 SMNVEV (reference sequence). The V gene end was trimmed by 4 bases and the J gene end by 1 base; junction bases not matched to a gene: 6. The length of the CDR3 is 17 residues. The CDR3 DNA reads TGTGCCAGCAGTTCCCCCTGGACTAGCGGGAACACCGGGGAGCTGTTTTTT. Amino acid sequence: CASSSPWTSGNTGELFF.

This sequence joins TRBV18 and TRBJ2-7; TRBD2 aligns across 11 bases. The CDR3 extends over 15 amino acids. V gave up 1 base and J gave up 3 bases; unmatched junction bases: 2. Germline values: CDR1 KGHSH, CDR2 LQKENI. CDR3 sequence reads: CASSPRGLAVYEQYF. For the CDR3, the DNA is TGTGCCAGCTCACCACGGGGACTAGCGGTCTACGAGCAGTACTTC.

The rearrangement links TRBV12-3 or TRBV12-4 to TRBJ2-7, with TRBD1 identical over 9 bases. The CDR3 sequence is 13 residues long. V trimming: 6 bases; J trimming: 7 bases; junction bases outside the gene matches: 7. In DNA form, the CDR3 reads TGTGCCAGCAGCCGGGACAGGGTTGGTGAGCAGTACTTC. Protein sequence: CASSRDRVGEQYF.

V is TRBV7-7 and J is TRBJ2-7; TRBD1 matches at 7 bases. Germline-derived CDR1 and CDR2 are SSHAT and FNYEAQ (reference sequence). The CDR3 has 14 amino acids. Germline trimming cut 1 base from V and 0 bases from J; bases unmatched to any gene: 0. The CDR3 sequence is CASSLGTGSYEQYF. The CDR3 DNA sequence: TGTGCCAGCAGCTTAGGGACAGGCTCCTACGAGCAGTACTTC.

This chain uses TRBV19 with TRBJ1-5; 8 bases line up with TRBD1. This CDR3 is 14 amino acids long. Germline CDR1 and CDR2: LNHDA and SQIVND (reference sequence). V was pared by 1 base and J by 6 bases, with 2 bases of the junction left unmatched. The DNA for the CDR3 is TGTGCCAGTAGTATAGCAGGGGGCGGTCAGCCCCAGCATTTT. This codes for CASSIAGGGQPQHF.

The chain couples TRBV6-2 or TRBV6-3 to TRBJ2-1; no firm D call. This CDR3 is 15 amino acids long. Between the trimmed V and J ends, which lost 2 bases and 0 bases, there was a span of 8 bases. Germline values: CDR1 MNHEY, CDR2 SVGEGT. The CDR3 region is CASSYKLYSYNEQFF. The CDR3 DNA follows: TGTGCCAGCAGTTACAAACTCTACTCCTACAATGAGCAGTTCTTC.

The chain carries TRBV27 and TRBJ1-1; 7 nucleotides match TRBD1. This CDR3 contains 15 residues. Germline lookup yields CDR1 MNHEY and CDR2 SMNVEV (reference sequence). Trimming removed 4 bases from V and 6 bases from J; junction bases left unmatched: 11. This chain's CDR3 is CASSWSSRGWSEAFF. The CDR3 DNA follows: TGTGCCAGCAGTTGGAGCTCCAGGGGGTGGTCTGAAGCTTTCTTT.

This chain joins TRBV7-9 and TRBJ1-3; D is perhaps TRBD1 (6 bases). From germline, CDR1 is SEHNR and CDR2 FQNEAQ (reference sequence). The CDR3 is 14 residues long. Trimming left V 0 bases short and J 4 bases short, with 7 bases between. In nucleotides, the CDR3 is TGTGCCAGCAGCTTAGCGACAGGAGGAAACACCATATATTTT. Amino acids: CASSLATGGNTIYF. The full variable domain, rest sourced from reference TRBV7-9 and TRBJ1-3, is DTGVSQNPRHKITKRGQNVTFRCDPISEHNRLYWYRQTLGQGPEFLTYFQNEAQLEKSRLLSDRFSAERPKGSFSTLEIQRTEQGDSAMYLCASSLATGGNTIYFGEGSWLTVV.

The chain joins TRBV7-9 to TRBJ2-7; 7 bases match TRBD2. CDR1 is SEHNR and CDR2 is FQNEAQ in the germline V gene (reference sequence). The CDR3 sequence is 16 residues long. With 1 base clipped from V and 3 bases from J, the junction kept 9 bases outside the gene matches. This chain's CDR3 is CASSLVMGTTYYEQYF. The DNA for the CDR3 is TGTGCCAGCAGCTTAGTAATGGGGACTACATACTACGAGCAGTACTTC.

The J gene is TRBJ2-2, the V gene TRBV19; D is unresolved. Germline values: CDR1 LNHDA, CDR2 SQIVND (reference sequence). The ends were cut back, 3 bases at V and 6 bases at J, with 11 bases in the middle. The CDR3 covers 14 residues. The CDR3: CASSIAQSAGELFF. The DNA for the CDR3 is TGTGCCAGTAGTATCGCCCAAAGCGCCGGGGAGCTGTTTTTT.

There are many counts of this clone. The chain links TRBV4-3 to TRBJ2-1; 7 bases fit TRBD1. V was pared by 0 bases and J by 8 bases, with 10 bases of the junction left unmatched. In germline, CDR1 is LGHNA, CDR2 YSLEER. This CDR3 is 16 amino acids long. CDR3: CASSQEGRGYEDEQFF. CDR3 in DNA: TGCGCCAGCAGCCAAGAGGGCAGGGGGTATGAAGATGAGCAGTTCTTC.

This clone was seen a handful of times. CDR3 protein: CASSQDMAAYNEQFF. CDR3 in DNA: TGTGCCAGCAGCCAAGATATGGCAGCCTACAATGAGCAGTTCTTC. The V gene is TRBV3-1 (or the pseudogene TRBV3-2), the J gene TRBJ2-1; no definite D call. Per the germline V gene, CDR1 is LGHDT and CDR2 is YNNKEL (reference sequence). This CDR3 comprises 15 residues. V lost 0 bases to trimming and J lost 2 bases, with 8 bases between them.

V gene TRBV29-1 combines with J gene TRBJ2-1; no reliable D call. This CDR3 comprises 12 residues. V gave up 5 bases and J gave up 5 bases, with 10 bases separating them. CDR1 SQVTM and CDR2 ANQGSEA come from the germline V gene. CDR3 bases: TGCAGCGTTCGGGTTCATAACAATGAGCAGTTCTTC. Translating gives CSVRVHNNEQFF.

This chain uses TRBV5-5 with TRBJ2-7; the match to TRBD1 covers 11 bases. There are 15 residues in the CDR3. V was pared by 4 bases and J by 5 bases, with 8 bases of the junction left unmatched. CDR1 is SGHKS, CDR2 YYEKEE, per germline (reference sequence). The CDR3 loop reads CASSRKDRGLDEQYF. In DNA, the CDR3 is TGTGCCAGCAGCCGGAAGGACAGGGGGCTAGACGAGCAGTACTTC.

This clone was detected once. CDR3 coding DNA: TGTGCCATCAGAGCAGGGGGCGCCGGAAATGAAAAACTGTTTTTT. Translation gives CAIRAGGAGNEKLFF. This chain connects TRBV10-3 to TRBJ1-4, with 8 nucleotides matching TRBD1. J gave up 5 bases and V 6 bases, and 8 bases lay outside the gene matches. Germline V gives CDR1 ENHRY, CDR2 SYGVKD. The CDR3 length is 15 residues.

The chain links TRBV19 to TRBJ1-1; 9 bases align to TRBD1. With V trimmed by 2 bases and J by 4 bases, 8 bases remained unmatched. CDR1 is LNHDA and CDR2 is SQIVND in the germline V gene (reference sequence). The CDR3 has 16 amino acids. CDR3 protein: CASSIPGTGLATEAFF. The CDR3 DNA sequence: TGTGCCAGTAGTATACCCGGGACAGGGTTGGCCACTGAAGCTTTCTTT.

The genes are TRBV4-2 and TRBJ1-5, with 7 positions matching TRBD1. The CDR3 consists of 15 residues. The J segment lost 4 bases and the V segment lost 3 bases, leaving 6 bases of the junction unmatched. Germline V gene sequence: CDR1 LGHNA, CDR2 YNFKEQ. CDR3 loop: CASSHDGTANQPQHF. DNA for the CDR3: TGTGCCAGCAGCCATGACGGGACAGCAAATCAGCCCCAGCATTTT.

This clone has just one count. The chain combines TRBV11-2 with TRBJ1-2; TRBD1 aligns across 9 bases. V lost 5 bases, J lost 13 bases, and 5 bases stayed unmatched. This CDR3 is 11 amino acids long. Germline V gene sequence: CDR1 SGHAT, CDR2 FQNNGV. CDR3 in DNA: TGTGCCAGCAGCCTAGGACAGGGGACCACCTTC. Protein sequence: CASSLGQGTTF.

The DNA for the CDR3 is TGTGCCAGCAGCTTGAGTCCCGACGGGATTAGCAATCAGCCCCAGCATTTT. This gives the protein CASSLSPDGISNQPQHF. The chain employs TRBV5-5 and TRBJ1-5; no clear D. The CDR3 length is 17 residues. Germline CDR1 is SGHKS and CDR2 is YYEKEE (reference sequence). The V gene lost 1 base and the J gene lost 0 bases, with 14 bases spanning the gap. The variable domain in full, completed from reference TRBV5-5 and TRBJ1-5, reads DAGVTQSPTHLIKTRGQQVTLRCSPISGHKSVSWYQQVLGQGPQFIFQYYEKEERGRGNFPDRFSARQFPNYSSELNVNALLLGDSALYLCASSLSPDGISNQPQHFGDGTRLSIL.

The chain has TRBV7-9 and TRBJ2-2, with 7 bases identical to TRBD2. The germline V gene has CDR1 SEHNR and CDR2 FQNEAQ (reference sequence). J was trimmed by 1 base and V by 10 bases; bases with no gene match: 9. The CDR3 spans 15 residues. The CDR3 bases are TGTGCCACCCCGCGGGAGACGCTGAACACCGGGGAGCTGTTTTTT. Translating gives CATPRETLNTGELFF.